This TCR beta chain is from a study of blood T cells in healthy people across ages. A second PCR, run for about 6 to 11 cycles, used a sample-barcoded 5' primer plus a J-beta primer mix. TCRdb reprocessed the 5' RACE reads via MiXCR and lists one record per CDR3 protein. This table has approximately 800,000 distinct CDR3 sequences, 30% to 45% appearing once. The sequence came from a man younger than 30 in good health. Sequencing was performed on blood.

The CDR3 protein is CASSPLGEAFF. The CDR3 DNA follows: TGTGCCAGCAGCCCCCTCGGTGAAGCTTTCTTT. The chain uses TRBV9 and TRBJ1-1; no firm D call. Trimming stripped 4 bases from V and 7 bases from J, with 8 bases between. The CDR3 contains 11 residues. Germline V gives CDR1 SGDLS, CDR2 YYNGEE. Based on the CDR3 plus reference TRBV9 and TRBJ1-1, the full variable domain is DSGVTQTPKHLITATGQRVTLRCSPRSGDLSVYWYQQSLDQGLQFLIQYYNGEERAKGNILERFSAQQFPDLHSELNLSSLELGDSALYFCASSPLGEAFFGQGTRLTVV.